This record covers a single T cell receptor (beta chain). Its target is unknown. The sample comes from a study of neoadjuvant anti-PD-1 for oral cavity cancer. Regarding the study as a whole: Treg/Th17 ratio rose with pretreatment blood and fell with post-treatment tumor TCRbeta clonality.

Profiled with immunoSEQ multiplex PCR; TCRdb holds only in-frame clones, not every one. The data contain 15,000 or so clones, roughly three fifths of them seen just once; the ten biggest clones take up 2.5% to 3%. The germline gives CDR1 MDHEN, CDR2 SYDVKM. Trimming cost V 2 bases and J 7 bases, with 11 bases left between them. This CDR3 spans 13 amino acids. The genes are TRBV28 and TRBJ1-2, with a weak D call TRBD1 (6 bases). The TCR sequence derives from a person between 40 and 80 years old with oral cavity squamous cell carcinoma. Sequencing was performed on PBMCs, taken before nivolumab (anti-PD-1) treatment. This CDR3 is CASSLNRVSGYTF. The CDR3 region has the DNA TGTGCCAGCAGTTTAAACAGGGTGTCTGGCTACACCTTC.